Sequencing of this TCR beta chain was carried out in a study of shared clonotypes between healthy human individuals. Findings and caveats of the study: Lower generation probabilities were found for non-shared clonotypes than for those shared by all four donors. Several donors showed sharing of around 5.3% of naive CD4 clonotypes. Genetic and exposure-history diversity was limited by the small donor number. Exclusively blood specimens were collected; tissue repertoires likely differ.

The CDR3 is 13 amino acids. Trimming shortened V by 3 bases and J by 9 bases, and 14 bases separated the two germline ends. The germline V gene encodes CDR1 MRHNA and CDR2 SNTAGT. About this clone: Antigen unknown.

TCRdb's copy holds only in-frame clones and misses some; the assay was immunoSEQ multiplex PCR. The table shows 2,100,000 or so clones, with approximately 95% occurring only once. Sequenced sample: naive CD4+ T cells sorted from blood. Subset specified: CD45RA+ positively selected. The clonotype was recovered from a man younger than 35 in good health. The chain is built from TRBV6-4 and TRBJ1-1; possibly TRBD1 for D (6 bases). The CDR3 DNA sequence: TGTGCCAGCAGTGAGTCCGGGACACTGCAAGCTTTCTTT. Encoded protein: CASSESGTLQAFF.